Below, 20 T cell receptor beta chains from the same sample are listed, as sequenced in a study of shared clonotypes between healthy human individuals. The method was immunoSEQ multiplex PCR; TCRdb's version includes in-frame clones alone and lacks a portion of them. This table has roughly 2.2 million clones, under 95% appearing once. Source material: naive CD4+ T cells from PBMCs. Subset meaning: CD45RA+ positively selected. The source of these receptors is a man aged 18 to 29 in good health. Some clones in this sample may be carry-over from other donors' samples.

The rearrangement uses TRBV7-8 and TRBJ1-2; D is unclear. Germline lookup yields CDR1 SGHVS and CDR2 FQNEAQ. The CDR3 contains 12 residues. V was pared by 2 bases and J by 4 bases, with 5 bases between. The CDR3 DNA sequence: TGTGCCAGCAGCTTAAGCAGCTATGGCTACACCTTC. Amino acid sequence: CASSLSSYGYTF.

The chain employs TRBV13 and TRBJ2-1; D possibly corresponds to TRBD1 (6 bases). Trimming took 4 bases from V and 7 from J, leaving 14 bases between them. Germline loops: CDR1 PRHDT, CDR2 FYEKMQ (reference sequence). CDR3 length: 14 amino acids. Here the CDR3 DNA reads TGTGCCAGCAGCTATACAGGGATTCGGAATGAGCAGTTCTTC. Translating it yields CASSYTGIRNEQFF.

This sequence joins TRBV4-2 and TRBJ2-7; tentative D call: TRBD2 (7 bases). Deletions cut 3 bases from V and 12 bases from J, with 18 bases between. Looked up from germline, CDR1 is LGHNA and CDR2 is YNFKEQ. This CDR3 region has 13 residues. The CDR3 DNA sequence: TGTGCCAGCAGCCAGGGGGCCCCGGGACTAACGTACTTC. Translating it yields CASSQGAPGLTYF.

V is TRBV7-2 and J is TRBJ2-5; D ambiguous. The germline V and J ends were trimmed by 5 bases and 0 bases, with 7 bases remaining between them. The length of the CDR3 is 13 residues. The germline CDR1 and CDR2 sequences are SGHTA and FQGNSA. The CDR3: CASSRRDQETQYF. CDR3 bases: TGTGCCAGCAGCCGCCGTGACCAAGAGACCCAGTACTTC.

The rearrangement links TRBV5-4 to TRBJ1-1; D is unclear. The germline V and J ends were trimmed by 5 bases and 4 bases, with 9 bases remaining between them. The CDR3 runs to 12 residues. Germline values: CDR1 SGHNT, CDR2 YYREEE (reference sequence). The CDR3 DNA reads as TGTGCCAGCAGTCGGACGGGCACTGAAGCTTTCTTT. Protein product: CASSRTGTEAFF.

V and J are TRBV5-6 and TRBJ1-2; D unclear. V shed 4 bases and J shed 5 bases, with 9 bases lying between them. This CDR3 region has 12 residues. Germline values: CDR1 SGHDT, CDR2 YYEEEE. As DNA, the CDR3 is TGTGCCAGCAGCACGGGAGAGTATGGCTACACCTTC. Its translation: CASSTGEYGYTF.

Comments on this clone: Other DNA variants within this sample encode the same CDR3. This rearrangement joins TRBV5-1 to TRBJ2-3; the match to TRBD1 covers 9 bases. V was clipped by 3 bases and J by 3 bases; unmatched bases: 5. Germline assignment: CDR1 SGHRS and CDR2 YFSETQ. The CDR3 loop spans 15 amino acids. CDR3 in amino acids: CASSSGQGETDTQYF. Written as DNA, the CDR3 is TGCGCCAGCAGCTCGGGACAGGGCGAAACAGATACGCAGTATTTT.

The chain recombines TRBV6-1 with TRBJ2-7; 10 positions match TRBD2. The junction had 8 bases not matched to a gene; V was cut back by 7 bases and J by 2 bases. The CDR3 totals 15 residues. Germline V gene data show CDR1 as MNHNS and CDR2 as SASEGT. CDR3 in amino acids: CASTLGTSDTYEQYF. The DNA of the CDR3 is TGTGCCAGCACTTTGGGGACTAGCGATACCTACGAGCAGTACTTC.

In the case of this clone: Other DNA sequences of this sample code for an identical CDR3. The rearrangement links TRBV28 to TRBJ1-1; TRBD1 matches 8 bases. The CDR3 totals 14 residues. The trim removed 6 bases at V and 0 bases at J, leaving 3 bases unmatched. The germline V gene encodes CDR1 MDHEN and CDR2 SYDVKM. Written as DNA, the CDR3 is TGTGCCAGCAGCCGGGACAGGTTGAACACTGAAGCTTTCTTT. It specifies CASSRDRLNTEAFF.

This chain connects TRBV27 to TRBJ2-1, with D perhaps TRBD1 (5 bases). V was shortened by 6 bases and J by 0 bases, with 12 bases between the two germline ends. The CDR3 is 15 residues long. Germline V gives CDR1 MNHEY, CDR2 SMNVEV (reference sequence). CDR3 sequence reads: CASSPRQSSYNEQFF. The CDR3 coding sequence is TGTGCCAGCAGCCCAAGACAGAGCTCCTACAATGAGCAGTTCTTC.

The J gene is TRBJ2-1, the V gene TRBV7-2, with 7 bases fitting TRBD2. CDR3 length equals 15 residues. Germline V gene data show CDR1 as SGHTA and CDR2 as FQGNSA. V gave up 5 bases and J gave up 5 bases; unmatched junction bases: 9. The CDR3 DNA is TGTGCCAGCAGCCCTCAACCCGGGACTAACAATGAGCAGTTCTTC. Its protein is CASSPQPGTNNEQFF.

On this clone: Other DNA sequences in the same sample also yield this CDR3. The rearrangement joins TRBV18 to TRBJ2-7; 11 nucleotides match TRBD2. The CDR3 is 14 residues long. Germline CDR1 KGHSH, CDR2 LQKENI. V lost 4 bases, J lost 3 bases, and 2 bases stayed unmatched. CDR3 DNA sequence: TGTGCCAGCTCACTTCTAGCGGGAGGCTACGAGCAGTACTTC. Translated: CASSLLAGGYEQYF.

The chain links TRBV28 to TRBJ1-4; TRBD1 agrees at 7 bases. Trimming cost V 8 bases and J 8 bases; bases outside gene matches: 8. The germline V gene encodes CDR1 MDHEN and CDR2 SYDVKM. This CDR3 is 13 amino acids long. The CDR3, as DNA: TGTGCCAGCGGAGACAGGGTTTCCGAAAAACTGTTTTTT. Translation: CASGDRVSEKLFF.

Points on this clone: This specimen includes other DNA sequences encoding the same CDR3. V is TRBV30 and J is TRBJ2-5; 11 bases match TRBD2. This CDR3 has 13 amino acids. Germline trimming cut 3 bases from V and 5 bases from J; bases unmatched to any gene: 2. The germline CDR1 and CDR2 sequences are GTSNPN and SVGIG (reference sequence). CDR3 sequence reads: CAWRLAGAETQYF. CDR3 coding DNA: TGTGCCTGGAGACTAGCGGGAGCGGAGACCCAGTACTTC.

The rearrangement links TRBV7-6 to TRBJ2-7, with D tentatively TRBD1 (6 bases). The CDR3 consists of 13 residues. With 2 bases removed from V and 3 bases from J, the gap between germline ends came to 8 bases. Per the germline V gene, CDR1 is SGHVS and CDR2 is FNYEAQ. The CDR3 protein is CASSLQGLYEQYF. The CDR3 DNA reads as TGTGCCAGCAGCTTACAGGGGCTCTACGAGCAGTACTTC.

In its sample, this clone was seen once. This chain connects TRBV28 to TRBJ2-3, with D perhaps TRBD2 (6 bases). CDR3 length: 14 amino acids. CDR1 MDHEN and CDR2 SYDVKM come from the germline V gene. The germline V and J ends were trimmed by 2 bases and 6 bases, with 12 bases remaining between them. The CDR3 DNA sequence: TGTGCCAGCAGTTTAGGGGCTAGCGCGGATACGCAGTATTTT. Translated, it gives CASSLGASADTQYF.

This chain links TRBV7-2 with TRBJ2-5; D gene ambiguous. This CDR3 is 17 amino acids long. V lost 5 bases to trimming and J lost 5 bases, with 24 bases between them. Germline lookup yields CDR1 SGHTA and CDR2 FQGNSA. The CDR3 loop is CASSPRRLATGWETQYF. CDR3 nucleotide sequence: TGTGCCAGCAGCCCAAGACGACTGGCGACCGGGTGGGAGACCCAGTACTTC.

The chain links TRBV5-5 to TRBJ2-5, with D perhaps matching TRBD2 (5 bases). Germline values: CDR1 SGHKS, CDR2 YYEKEE (reference sequence). The V and J ends lost 2 bases and 3 bases respectively, with 14 bases between them. The CDR3 totals 15 residues. The CDR3 DNA reads as TGTGCCAGCAGCTTTCGGGGTTGGTTCGAAGAGACCCAGTACTTC. Its protein product is CASSFRGWFEETQYF.

This chain links TRBV29-1 with TRBJ2-6; D not resolved. The CDR3 loop spans 14 amino acids. V gave up 4 bases and J gave up 4 bases, with 11 bases separating them. Germline-derived CDR1 and CDR2 are SQVTM and ANQGSEA. Here the CDR3 DNA reads TGCAGCGTTGCTGAGTCGCCCGGGGCCAACGTCCTGACTTTC. Its protein product is CSVAESPGANVLTF.

The rearrangement links TRBV28 to TRBJ2-7, with a weak D call TRBD2 (6 bases). The CDR3 is 14 amino acids. The V end was cut by 5 bases, the J end by 3 bases, with 14 bases between. Looked up from germline, CDR1 is MDHEN and CDR2 is SYDVKM. The CDR3 sequence is CASSPAGGGYEQYF. For the CDR3, the DNA is TGTGCCAGCAGTCCTGCCGGGGGAGGCTACGAGCAGTACTTC.